The clone carrying this T cell receptor (beta chain) was observed at least ten times. TCRdb fed the 5' RACE reads into MiXCR, producing one record per CDR3 protein. The table lists hundreds of thousands of distinct CDR3 sequences, about 12% of them singletons. These data belong to a study of T cells after yellow fever vaccination. The V gene lost 3 bases and the J gene lost 5 bases, with 11 bases spanning the gap. Germline V gene data show CDR1 as DFQATT and CDR2 as SNEGSKA (reference sequence). This CDR3 is built from 12 residues. The TCR was taken from a man aged 30 to 39 who received the YFV17D yellow fever vaccine. The sequencing here drew on PBMCs, taken on the day of the yellow fever booster vaccination. The rearrangement joins TRBV20-1 to TRBJ2-7, with no clear D. CDR3 in amino acids: CSASRTANEQYF. The CDR3 region has the DNA TGCAGTGCTAGTAGGACGGCGAACGAGCAGTACTTC.